These 5 T cell receptor beta chains share one sample of origin, sequenced in a study of Graves' ophthalmopathy and Graves' hyperthyroidism. RNA transcripts yielded amplified TCR beta CDR3 regions. Scientists carried out first-round RT-PCR using HTBI primers and then a second-round multiplex PCR. TCRdb called the multiplex PCR reads again in MiXCR, with one record for every CDR3 protein. The sample lists about 390,000 distinct CDR3 sequences, 15% occurring once. Sequencing was performed on peripheral blood. Receptors were obtained from a woman aged 18-29 years with stable Graves' hyperthyroidism.

This clonotype has just a few counts. Compared with germline, one end of the junction differs, possibly owing to a read error. For the CDR3, the DNA is TGTGCCAGCAGCGTAGTTTCGGGAGCGAACACCGGGGGGCTGTTTTTT. This encodes CASSVVSGANTGGLFF. This chain links TRBV9 with TRBJ2-2; possibly TRBD2 for D (6 bases). Germline CDR1 is SGDLS and CDR2 is YYNGEE. The CDR3 loop spans 16 amino acids. Full variable domain (missing parts from reference TRBV9 and TRBJ2-2): DSGVTQTPKHLITATGQRVTLRCSPRSGDLSVYWYQQSLDQGLQFLIQYYNGEERAKGNILERFSAQQFPDLHSELNLSSLELGDSALYFCASSVVSGANTGGLFFGEGSRLTVL.

The gene calls are TRBV29-1 and TRBJ2-5, with TRBD1 matching 9 bases. This CDR3 contains 14 residues. Trimming cost V 4 bases and J 7 bases; bases outside gene matches: 10. Germline V gene data show CDR1 as SQVTM and CDR2 as ANQGSEA. This CDR3 is CSVGGRTGDGTQYF. CDR3 nucleotide sequence: TGCAGCGTTGGGGGTCGGACAGGGGATGGGACCCAGTACTTC.

This clonotype was seen repeatedly, ten times or more. The chain couples TRBV5-1 to TRBJ2-4; no firm D call. The germline V and J ends were trimmed by 7 bases and 0 bases, with 8 bases remaining between them. Germline CDR1 and CDR2: SGHRS and YFSETQ. The CDR3 consists of 13 residues. The CDR3 loop reads CASVTLAKNIQYF. The DNA for the CDR3 is TGCGCCAGCGTTACCCTAGCCAAAAACATTCAGTACTTC.

This clonotype was counted a few times. The chain employs TRBV11-3 and TRBJ2-7; D is uncertain. CDR1 and CDR2 from the germline V gene are SGHNT and YENEEA. Trimming left V 4 bases short and J 3 bases short, with 10 bases between. The CDR3 is made up of 13 amino acids. For the CDR3, the DNA is TGTGCCAGCAGCTCGGATCCTATCTACGAGCAGTACTTC. Translating it yields CASSSDPIYEQYF.

This clonotype was counted ten times or more. The V and J genes are TRBV6-5 and TRBJ1-1, with D perhaps TRBD1 (5 bases). Trimming took off 0 bases at V and 7 bases at J, with 21 bases between the two ends. Per the germline V gene, CDR1 is MNHEY and CDR2 is SVGAGI. The CDR3 has 17 amino acids. CDR3 nucleotide sequence: TGTGCCAGCAGTTACTCGAGAATACGGGCAGGGAGTATTGAAGCTTTCTTT. Protein product: CASSYSRIRAGSIEAFF.